This TCR beta chain was documented in a study of T cells after yellow fever vaccination. MiXCR, applied by TCRdb to the 5' RACE reads, yields one record per CDR3 protein. The table includes some 240,000 distinct CDR3 sequences, approximately 3.6% detected once. This clonotype was seen at least ten times. The sequence derives from a man younger than 35 who received the YFV17D yellow fever vaccine. Sequencing was performed on PBMCs, taken 15 days after the yellow fever booster vaccination.

CDR3 region: CASSPNEGSGSYNEQFF. The CDR3 DNA follows: TGTGCCAGCTCACCAAACGAGGGGTCAGGCTCCTACAATGAGCAGTTCTTC. The chain uses TRBV18 and TRBJ2-1; D could derive from TRBD1 or TRBD2 (5 bases each). V lost 2 bases and J 0 bases, leaving 14 bases between the germline ends. Germline lookup yields CDR1 KGHSH and CDR2 LQKENI. This CDR3 spans 17 amino acids. The full variable domain, in which reference TRBV18 and TRBJ2-1 provide the parts outside the CDR3, is NAGVMQNPRHLVRRRGQEARLRCSPMKGHSHVYWYRQLPEEGLKFMVYLQKENIIDESGMPKERFSAEFPKEGPSILRIQQVVRGDSAAYFCASSPNEGSGSYNEQFFGPGTRLTVL.